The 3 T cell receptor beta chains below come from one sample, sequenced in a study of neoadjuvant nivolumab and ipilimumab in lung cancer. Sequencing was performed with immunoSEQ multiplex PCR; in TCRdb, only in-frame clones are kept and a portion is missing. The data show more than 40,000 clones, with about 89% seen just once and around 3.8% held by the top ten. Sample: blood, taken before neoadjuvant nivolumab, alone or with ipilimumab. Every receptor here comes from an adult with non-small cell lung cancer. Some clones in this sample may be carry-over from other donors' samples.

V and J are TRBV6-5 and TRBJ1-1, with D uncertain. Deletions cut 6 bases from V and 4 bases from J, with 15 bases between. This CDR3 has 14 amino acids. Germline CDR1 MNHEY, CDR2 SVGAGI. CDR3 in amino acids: CASSNAGYSTEAFF. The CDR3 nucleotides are TGTGCCAGCAGCAACGCGGGATACAGCACTGAAGCTTTCTTT.

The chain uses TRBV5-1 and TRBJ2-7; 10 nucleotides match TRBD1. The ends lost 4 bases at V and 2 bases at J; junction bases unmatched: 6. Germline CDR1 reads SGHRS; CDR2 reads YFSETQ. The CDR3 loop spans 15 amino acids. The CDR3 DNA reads TGCGCCAGCAGCGCCCTTGGACAGGGGGCCTACGAGCAGTACTTC. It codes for CASSALGQGAYEQYF.

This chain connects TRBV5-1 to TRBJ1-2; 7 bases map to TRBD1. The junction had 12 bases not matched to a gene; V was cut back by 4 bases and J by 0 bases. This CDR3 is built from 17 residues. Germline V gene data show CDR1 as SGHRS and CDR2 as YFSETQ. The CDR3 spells CASSPSSGQSPNYGYTF. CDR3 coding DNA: TGCGCCAGCAGCCCGTCCTCGGGACAGAGCCCTAACTATGGCTACACCTTC.